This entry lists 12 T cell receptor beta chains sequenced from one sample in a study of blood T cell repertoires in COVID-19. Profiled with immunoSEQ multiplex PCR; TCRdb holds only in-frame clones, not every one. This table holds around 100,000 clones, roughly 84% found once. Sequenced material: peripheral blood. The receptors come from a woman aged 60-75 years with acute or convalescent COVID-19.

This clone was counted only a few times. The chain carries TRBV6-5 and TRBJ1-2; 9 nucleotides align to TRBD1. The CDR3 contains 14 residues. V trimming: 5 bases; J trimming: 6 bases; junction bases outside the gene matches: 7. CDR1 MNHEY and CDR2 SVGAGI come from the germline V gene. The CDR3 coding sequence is TGTGCCAGCAGTCGGACAGGGGAGTTACATGGCTACACCTTC. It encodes CASSRTGELHGYTF.

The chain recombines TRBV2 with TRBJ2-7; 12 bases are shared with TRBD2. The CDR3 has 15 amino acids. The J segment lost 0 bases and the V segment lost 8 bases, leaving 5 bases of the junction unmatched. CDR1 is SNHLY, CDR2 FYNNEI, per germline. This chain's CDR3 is CASSSGGAVSYEQYF. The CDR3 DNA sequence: TGTGCCAGCTCTAGCGGGGGGGCCGTCTCCTACGAGCAGTACTTC.

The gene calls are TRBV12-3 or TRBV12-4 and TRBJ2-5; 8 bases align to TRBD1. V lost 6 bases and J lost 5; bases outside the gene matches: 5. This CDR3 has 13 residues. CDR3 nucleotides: TGTGCCAGCAGGGCAGGGGGCAGGGAGACCCAGTACTTC. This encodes CASRAGGRETQYF.

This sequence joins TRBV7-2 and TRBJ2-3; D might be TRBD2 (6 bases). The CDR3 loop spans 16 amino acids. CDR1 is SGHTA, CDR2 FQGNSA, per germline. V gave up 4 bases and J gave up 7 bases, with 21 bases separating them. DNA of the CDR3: TGTGCCAGCAGCTCATCAGCCGGGACTGGGGTGTATACGCAGTATTTT. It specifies CASSSSAGTGVYTQYF.

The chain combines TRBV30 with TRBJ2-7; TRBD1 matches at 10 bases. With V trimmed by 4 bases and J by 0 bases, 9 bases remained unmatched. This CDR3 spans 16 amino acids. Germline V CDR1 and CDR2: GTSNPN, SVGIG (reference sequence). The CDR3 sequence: CAWNLPGTGVSYEQYF. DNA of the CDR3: TGTGCCTGGAACCTCCCCGGGACAGGGGTCTCCTACGAGCAGTACTTC.

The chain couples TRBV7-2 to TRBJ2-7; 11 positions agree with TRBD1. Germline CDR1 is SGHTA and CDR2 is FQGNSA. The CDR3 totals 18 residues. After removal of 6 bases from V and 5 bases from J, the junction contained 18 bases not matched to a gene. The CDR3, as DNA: TGTGCCAGCAGGGATGTGGGGACAGGGGGGAGGCGGGACGACGAGCAGTACTTC. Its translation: CASRDVGTGGRRDDEQYF.

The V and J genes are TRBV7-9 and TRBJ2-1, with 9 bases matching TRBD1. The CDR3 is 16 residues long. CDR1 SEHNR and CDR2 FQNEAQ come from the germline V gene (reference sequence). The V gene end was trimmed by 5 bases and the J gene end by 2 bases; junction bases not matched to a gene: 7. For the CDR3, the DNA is TGTGCCAGCAGCCCTAACAGGGGGCGGCCCTACAATGAGCAGTTCTTC. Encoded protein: CASSPNRGRPYNEQFF.

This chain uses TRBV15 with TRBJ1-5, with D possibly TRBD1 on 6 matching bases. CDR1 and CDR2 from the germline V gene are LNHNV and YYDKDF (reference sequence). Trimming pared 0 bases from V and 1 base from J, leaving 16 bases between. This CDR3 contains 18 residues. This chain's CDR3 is CATSRDRTGRVSNQPQHF. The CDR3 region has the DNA TGTGCCACCAGCAGAGACCGAACAGGGAGGGTAAGCAATCAGCCCCAGCATTTT.

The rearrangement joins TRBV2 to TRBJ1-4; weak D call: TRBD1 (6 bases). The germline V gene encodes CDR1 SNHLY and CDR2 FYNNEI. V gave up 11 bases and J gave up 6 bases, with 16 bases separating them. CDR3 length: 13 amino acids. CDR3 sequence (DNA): TGTGCCTCCAGACCTACAGGGCATGAAAAACTGTTTTTT. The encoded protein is CASRPTGHEKLFF.

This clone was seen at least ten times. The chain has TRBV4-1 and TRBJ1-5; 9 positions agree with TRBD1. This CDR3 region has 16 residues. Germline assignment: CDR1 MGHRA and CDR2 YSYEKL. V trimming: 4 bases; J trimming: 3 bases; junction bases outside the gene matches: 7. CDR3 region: CASSLVTGGLNQPQHF. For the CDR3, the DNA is TGCGCCAGCAGCCTGGTGACAGGGGGACTCAATCAGCCCCAGCATTTT.

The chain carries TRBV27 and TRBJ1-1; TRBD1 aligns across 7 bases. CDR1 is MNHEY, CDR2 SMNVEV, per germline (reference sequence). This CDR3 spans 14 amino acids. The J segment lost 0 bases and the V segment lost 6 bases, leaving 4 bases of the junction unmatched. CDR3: CASRRGRLNTEAFF. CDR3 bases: TGTGCCAGCAGAAGGGGGCGACTGAACACTGAAGCTTTCTTT.

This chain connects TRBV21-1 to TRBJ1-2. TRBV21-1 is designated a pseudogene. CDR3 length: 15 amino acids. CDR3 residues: CASSKAWRENYGYTF. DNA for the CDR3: TGTGCCAGCAGCAAAGCGTGGCGGGAAAACTATGGCTACACCTTC.